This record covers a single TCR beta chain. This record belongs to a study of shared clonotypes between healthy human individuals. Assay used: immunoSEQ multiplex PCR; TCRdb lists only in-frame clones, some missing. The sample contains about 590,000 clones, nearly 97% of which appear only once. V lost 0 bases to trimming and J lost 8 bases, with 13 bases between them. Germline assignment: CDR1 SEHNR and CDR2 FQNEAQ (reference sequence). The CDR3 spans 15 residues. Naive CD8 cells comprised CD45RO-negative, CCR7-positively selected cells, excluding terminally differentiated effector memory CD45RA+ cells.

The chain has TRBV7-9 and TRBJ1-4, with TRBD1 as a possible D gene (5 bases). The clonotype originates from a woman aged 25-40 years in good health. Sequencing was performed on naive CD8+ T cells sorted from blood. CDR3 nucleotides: TGTGCCAGCAGCTTAGCGGAGGGGTTATTCGAAAAACTGTTTTTT. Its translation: CASSLAEGLFEKLFF.